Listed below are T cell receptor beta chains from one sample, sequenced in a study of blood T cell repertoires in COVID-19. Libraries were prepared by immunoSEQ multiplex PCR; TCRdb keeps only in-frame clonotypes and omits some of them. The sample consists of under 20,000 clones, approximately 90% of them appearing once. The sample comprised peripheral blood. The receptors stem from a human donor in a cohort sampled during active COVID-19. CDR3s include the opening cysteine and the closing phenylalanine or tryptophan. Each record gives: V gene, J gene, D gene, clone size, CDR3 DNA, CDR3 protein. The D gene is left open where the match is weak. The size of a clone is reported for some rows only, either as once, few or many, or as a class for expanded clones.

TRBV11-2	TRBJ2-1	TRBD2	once	TGTGCCAGCAGCACACCCAAGGCGGGGACTAGCGGGTACAATGAGCAGTTCTTC	CASSTPKAGTSGYNEQFF
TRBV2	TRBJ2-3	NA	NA	TGTGCCAGCAGTGGGTTCAGGGGAGATACGCAGTATTTT	CASSGFRGDTQYF
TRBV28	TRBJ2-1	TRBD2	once	TGTGCCAGCAGAACGCCGGGACTAGTGAAGCAGTTCTTC	CASRTPGLVKQFF
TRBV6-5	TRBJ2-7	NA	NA	TGTGCCAGCAGTTCGGGGGTCTACGAGCAGTACTTC	CASSSGVYEQYF
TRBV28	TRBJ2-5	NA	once	TGTGCCAGCAGTTTATTAGGAAACAGGGACCAAGAGACCCAGTACTTC	CASSLLGNRDQETQYF
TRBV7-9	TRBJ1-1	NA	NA	TGTGCCACCCCACAGGGATTGAACACTGAAGCTTTCTTT	CATPQGLNTEAFF
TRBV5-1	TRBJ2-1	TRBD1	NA	TGCGCCAGTTATCGGGACAGGGTGAGCAATGAGCAGTTCTTC	CASYRDRVSNEQFF
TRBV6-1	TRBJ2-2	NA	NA	TGTGCCAGCAGCCTTCTAACGTCCGGGGAGCTGTTTTTT	CASSLLTSGELFF
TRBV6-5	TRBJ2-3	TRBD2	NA	TGTGCCAGCAACCGCGGGAGTACAGATACGCAGTATTTT	CASNRGSTDTQYF
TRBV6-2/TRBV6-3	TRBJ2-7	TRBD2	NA	TGTGCCAGCAGTTATCCGCCAGTGTTGGCGGGAGGGTACGAGCAGTACTTC	CASSYPPVLAGGYEQYF
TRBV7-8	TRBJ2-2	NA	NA	TGTGCCAGCAGTTCAAACACCGGGGAGCTGTTTTTT	CASSSNTGELFF
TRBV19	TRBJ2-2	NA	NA	TGTGCCAGTATCTTGGACAGGAACACCGGGGAGCTGTTTTTT	CASILDRNTGELFF
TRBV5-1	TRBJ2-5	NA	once	TGCGCCAGCAGCTTGGATGGGCGCTTTGGGGGCCGAGAGACCCAGTACTTC	CASSLDGRFGGRETQYF
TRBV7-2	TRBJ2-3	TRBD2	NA	TGTGCCAGCGCCGCGCGGGAGGACACAGATACGCAGTATTTT	CASAAREDTDTQYF
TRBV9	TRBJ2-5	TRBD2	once	TGTGCCAGCAGCCATGGACTAGGAGGGCGGGTAGGAGAGACCCAGTACTTC	CASSHGLGGRVGETQYF
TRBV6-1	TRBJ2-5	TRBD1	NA	TGTGCCAGCAGTGAACGGACCAGGGGGCGTGAGACCCAGTACTTC	CASSERTRGRETQYF
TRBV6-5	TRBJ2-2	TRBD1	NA	TGTGCCAGCAGAATTAGACAGGGTGGCACCGGGGAGCTGTTTTTT	CASRIRQGGTGELFF
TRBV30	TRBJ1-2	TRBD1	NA	TGTGCCTGGATGGGACAGGGGGCGGAGGGCTACACCTTC	CAWMGQGAEGYTF
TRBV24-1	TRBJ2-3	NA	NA	TGTGCCACCAGTGATGGTTCAGGGGATACGCAGTATTTT	CATSDGSGDTQYF
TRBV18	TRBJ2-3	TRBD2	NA	TGTGCCAGCTCGCCGGGACTAGCCCCCACAGATACGCAGTATTTT	CASSPGLAPTDTQYF
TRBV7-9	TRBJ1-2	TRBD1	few	TGTGCCAGCAGCCTCCCAAAAGGGACAGGACGAGGCTACACCTTC	CASSLPKGTGRGYTF
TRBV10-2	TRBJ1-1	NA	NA	TGCGCCAGCAGTGAGTTGGGACAAAAGAACACTGAAGCTTTCTTT	CASSELGQKNTEAFF
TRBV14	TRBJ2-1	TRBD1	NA	TGTGCCAGCAGCCTCCCTGGGACAGGGGGCCCGAACAATGAGCAGTTCTTC	CASSLPGTGGPNNEQFF
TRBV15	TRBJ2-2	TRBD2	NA	TGTGCCACCAGCGGGGAGGGGTTCAACACCGGGGAGCTGTTTTTT	CATSGEGFNTGELFF
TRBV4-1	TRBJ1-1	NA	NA	TGCGCCAGCAGCCAAGACACCTCCGACAGCCCTAACACTGAAGCTTTCTTT	CASSQDTSDSPNTEAFF
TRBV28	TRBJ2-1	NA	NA	TGTGCCAGCACTCCCGCCGACTGGGTAACGGACAATGAGCAGTTCTTC	CASTPADWVTDNEQFF
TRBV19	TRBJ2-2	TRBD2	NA	TGTGCCAGTAAACGACTAGCGGAGTTCGGGGCCGGGGAGCTGTTTTTT	CASKRLAEFGAGELFF
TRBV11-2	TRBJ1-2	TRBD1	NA	TGTGCCAGCAGGACAGGGTATGGCTACACCTTC	CASRTGYGYTF
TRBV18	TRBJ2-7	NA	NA	TGTGCCAGCTCACCCGCCCGGCCCAGGTTGCCCTACGAGCAGTACTTC	CASSPARPRLPYEQYF
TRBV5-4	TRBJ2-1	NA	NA	TGTGCCAGCATGAGGTCGTCAGGACAGCGCTACAATGAGCAGTTCTTC	CASMRSSGQRYNEQFF
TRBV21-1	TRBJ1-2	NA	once	TGTGCCAGCAGCCCCCCAGAGGGCTATGGCTACACCTTC	CASSPPEGYGYTF
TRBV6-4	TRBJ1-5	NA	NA	TGTGCCAGCAGTGAATCAGGTAATAGCAATCAGCCCCAGCATTTT	CASSESGNSNQPQHF
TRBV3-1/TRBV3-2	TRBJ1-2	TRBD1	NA	TGTGCCAGCAGCTTCTCAGGGGGCACTAACTATGGCTACACCTTC	CASSFSGGTNYGYTF
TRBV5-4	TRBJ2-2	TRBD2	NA	TGTGCCAGCAGCTTGGGAGCGGGGATGAACACCGGGGAGCTGTTTTTT	CASSLGAGMNTGELFF
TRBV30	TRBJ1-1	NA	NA	TGTGCCTGGAGTGTACAAACTGAAGCTTTCTTT	CAWSVQTEAFF
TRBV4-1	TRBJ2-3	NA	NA	TGCGCCAGCAGCGTACATGGAGCCGGGAAAGGTACAGATACGCAGTATTTT	CASSVHGAGKGTDTQYF
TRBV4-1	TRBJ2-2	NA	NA	TGCGCCAGCAGCCAACGGCAGGCCTCGAACACCGGGGAGCTGTTTTTT	CASSQRQASNTGELFF
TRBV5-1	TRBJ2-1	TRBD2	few	TGCGCCAGCAGCCACACGGGGACTAGCGTCTCAAATGAGCAGTTCTTC	CASSHTGTSVSNEQFF
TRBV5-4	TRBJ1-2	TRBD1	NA	TGTGCCAGCAGCTTGAGCCGTACAGGGGGGGCGGGTGGCTACACCTTC	CASSLSRTGGAGGYTF
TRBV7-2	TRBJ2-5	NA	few	TGTGCCAGCAGCTTATTCGCAGGGCAGGAGACCCAGTACTTC	CASSLFAGQETQYF
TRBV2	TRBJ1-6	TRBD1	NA	TGTGCCAGCACTGGGGACAGGGCGGCTTCACCCCTCCACTTT	CASTGDRAASPLHF
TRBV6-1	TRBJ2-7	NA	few	TGTGCCAGCAGTGAAGGGCCCCTCAATGTCTACGAGCAGTACTTC	CASSEGPLNVYEQYF
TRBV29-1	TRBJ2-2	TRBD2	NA	TGCAGCGTTGAAGGGGACGGGACTAGCGGGAGCCGGGGCACCGGGGAGCTGTTTTTT	CSVEGDGTSGSRGTGELFF
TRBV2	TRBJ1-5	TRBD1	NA	TGTGCCAGCAGCATGGGGACAGGGAACAATCAGCCCCAGCATTTT	CASSMGTGNNQPQHF